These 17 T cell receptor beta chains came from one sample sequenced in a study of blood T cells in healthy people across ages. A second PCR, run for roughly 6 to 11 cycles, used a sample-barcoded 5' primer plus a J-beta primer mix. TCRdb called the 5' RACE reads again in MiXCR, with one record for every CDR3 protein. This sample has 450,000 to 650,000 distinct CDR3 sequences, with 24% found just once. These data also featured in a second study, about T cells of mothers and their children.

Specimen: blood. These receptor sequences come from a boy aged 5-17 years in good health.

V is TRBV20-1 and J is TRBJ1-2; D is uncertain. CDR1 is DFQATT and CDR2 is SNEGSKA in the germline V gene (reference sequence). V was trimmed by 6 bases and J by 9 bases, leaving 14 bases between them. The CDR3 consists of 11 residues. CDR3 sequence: CSAYTDGSYTF. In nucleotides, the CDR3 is TGCAGTGCCTATACGGACGGGAGCTACACCTTC.

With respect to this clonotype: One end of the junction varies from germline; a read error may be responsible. The CDR3 DNA follows: TGTGCCACCAGTTCCCGGCTAGCCCGCTACAATGAGCGGTTCTTC. The encoded protein is CATSSRLARYNERFF. This chain joins TRBV24-1 and TRBJ2-1, with D tentatively TRBD2 (5 bases). Germline CDR1 and CDR2: KGHDR and SFDVKD. The CDR3 totals 15 residues.

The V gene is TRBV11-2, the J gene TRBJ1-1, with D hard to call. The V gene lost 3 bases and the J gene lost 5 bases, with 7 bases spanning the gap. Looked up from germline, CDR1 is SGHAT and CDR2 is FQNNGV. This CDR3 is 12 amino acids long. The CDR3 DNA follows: TGTGCCAGCAGCTTGGTTAAGACTGAAGCTTTCTTT. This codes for CASSLVKTEAFF.

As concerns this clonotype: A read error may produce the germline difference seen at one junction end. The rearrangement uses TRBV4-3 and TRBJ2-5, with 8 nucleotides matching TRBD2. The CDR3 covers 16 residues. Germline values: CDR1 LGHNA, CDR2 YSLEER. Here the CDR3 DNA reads TGCGCCAGCAGCCAACGGATAGCGGGGTCCCGAGAGGCCCAGTACTTC. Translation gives CASSQRIAGSREAQYF.

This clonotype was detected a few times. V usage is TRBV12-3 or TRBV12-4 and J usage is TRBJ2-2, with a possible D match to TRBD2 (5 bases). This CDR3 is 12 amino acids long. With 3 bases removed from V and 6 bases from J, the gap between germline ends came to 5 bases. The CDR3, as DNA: TGTGCCAGCAGTTTGGACTCCGGGGAGCTGTTTTTT. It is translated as CASSLDSGELFF.

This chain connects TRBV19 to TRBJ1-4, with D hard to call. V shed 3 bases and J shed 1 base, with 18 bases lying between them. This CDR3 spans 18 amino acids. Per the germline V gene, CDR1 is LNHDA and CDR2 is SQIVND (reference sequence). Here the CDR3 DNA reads TGTGCCAGTAGTATCGCCAGCAGGAAGGGAAGAACTAATGAAAAACTGTTTTTT. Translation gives CASSIASRKGRTNEKLFF.

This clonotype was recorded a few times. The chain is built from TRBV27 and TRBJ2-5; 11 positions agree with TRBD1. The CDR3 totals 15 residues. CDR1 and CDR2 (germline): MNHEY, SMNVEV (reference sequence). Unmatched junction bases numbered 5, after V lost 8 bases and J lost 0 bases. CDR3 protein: CASGRDRGNQETQYF. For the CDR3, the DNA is TGTGCCAGCGGCCGGGACAGGGGGAACCAAGAGACCCAGTACTTC.

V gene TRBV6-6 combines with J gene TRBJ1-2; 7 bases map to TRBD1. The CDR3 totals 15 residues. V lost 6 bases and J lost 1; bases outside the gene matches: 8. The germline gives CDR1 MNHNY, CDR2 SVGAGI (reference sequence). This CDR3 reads CASSPRDSLNYGYTF. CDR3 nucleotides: TGTGCCAGCAGCCCCCGGGACAGTCTTAACTATGGCTACACCTTC.

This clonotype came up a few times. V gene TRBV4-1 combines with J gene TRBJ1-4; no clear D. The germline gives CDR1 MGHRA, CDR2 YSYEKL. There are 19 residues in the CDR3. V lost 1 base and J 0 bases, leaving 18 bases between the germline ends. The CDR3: CASSQVLGVKGPTNEKLFF. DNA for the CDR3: TGCGCCAGCAGCCAAGTTCTTGGGGTGAAAGGCCCAACTAATGAAAAACTGTTTTTT.

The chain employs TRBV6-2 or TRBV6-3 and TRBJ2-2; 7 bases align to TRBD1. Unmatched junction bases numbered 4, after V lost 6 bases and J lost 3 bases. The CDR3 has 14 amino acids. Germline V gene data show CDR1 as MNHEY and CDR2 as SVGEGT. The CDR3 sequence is CASRGTEDTGELFF. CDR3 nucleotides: TGTGCCAGCAGAGGGACAGAGGACACCGGGGAGCTGTTTTTT.

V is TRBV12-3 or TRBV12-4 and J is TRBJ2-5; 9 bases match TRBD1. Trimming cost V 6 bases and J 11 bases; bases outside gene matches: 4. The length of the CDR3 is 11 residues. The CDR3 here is CASRTGGKQYF. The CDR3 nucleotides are TGTGCCAGCAGAACAGGGGGCAAGCAGTACTTC.

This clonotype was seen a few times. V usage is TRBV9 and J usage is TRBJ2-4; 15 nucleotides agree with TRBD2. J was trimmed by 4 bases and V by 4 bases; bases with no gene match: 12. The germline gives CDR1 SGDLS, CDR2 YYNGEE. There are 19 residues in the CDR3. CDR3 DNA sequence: TGTGCCAGCAGCTACTGGACTAGCGGGAGGGCCCCCCATAAAAACATTCAGTACTTC. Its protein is CASSYWTSGRAPHKNIQYF.

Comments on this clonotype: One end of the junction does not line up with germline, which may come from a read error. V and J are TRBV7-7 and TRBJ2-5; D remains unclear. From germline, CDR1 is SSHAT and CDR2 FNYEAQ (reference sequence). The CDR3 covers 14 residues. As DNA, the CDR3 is TGTGCTAGCAGCTTAGTTGGGGTGTTAGAGACCCAGTACTTC. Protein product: CASSLVGVLETQYF.

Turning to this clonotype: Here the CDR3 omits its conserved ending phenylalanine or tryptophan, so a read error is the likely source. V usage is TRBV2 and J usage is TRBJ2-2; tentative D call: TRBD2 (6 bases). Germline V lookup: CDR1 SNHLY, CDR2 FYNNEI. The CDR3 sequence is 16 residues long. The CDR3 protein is CASSLAWDINTGGLFV. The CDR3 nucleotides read TGTGCCAGCAGCCTGGCATGGGATATCAACACCGGGGGGCTGTTTGTT.

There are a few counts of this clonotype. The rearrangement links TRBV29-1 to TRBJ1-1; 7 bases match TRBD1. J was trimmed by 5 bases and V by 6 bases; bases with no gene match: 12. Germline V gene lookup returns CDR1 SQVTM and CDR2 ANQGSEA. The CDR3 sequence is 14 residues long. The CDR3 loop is CSVEERQGNTEAFF. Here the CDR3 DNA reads TGCAGCGTCGAGGAGAGACAGGGAAATACTGAAGCTTTCTTT.

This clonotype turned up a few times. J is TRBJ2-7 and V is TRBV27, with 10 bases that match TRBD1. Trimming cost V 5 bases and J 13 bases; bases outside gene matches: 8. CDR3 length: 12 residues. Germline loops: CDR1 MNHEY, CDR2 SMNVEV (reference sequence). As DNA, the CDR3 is TGTGCCAGCAGTAGAGGACAGGGGGGCCTTTACTTC. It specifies CASSRGQGGLYF.

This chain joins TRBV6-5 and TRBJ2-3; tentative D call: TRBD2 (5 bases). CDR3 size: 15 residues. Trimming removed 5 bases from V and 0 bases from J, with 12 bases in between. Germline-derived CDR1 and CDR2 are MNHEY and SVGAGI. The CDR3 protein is CASSPPGGSTDTQYF. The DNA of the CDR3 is TGTGCCAGCAGTCCGCCGGGCGGGAGCACAGATACGCAGTATTTT.